A single sample gave rise to the 30 T cell receptor beta chains below, sequenced in a study of tumor and adjacent non-tumor tissue in lung cancer. A modified ARM-PCR protocol with three rounds of nested PCR amplified TCRbeta. TCRdb fed the multiplex PCR reads into MiXCR, producing one record per CDR3 protein. This sample has about 200,000 distinct CDR3 sequences, with approximately 74% found just once. The template was RNA from unsorted bulk tissue. The sequenced material came from lung tumor tissue. Every receptor here comes from a man in his fifties or sixties with non-small cell lung cancer.

The V gene is TRBV20-1, the J gene TRBJ1-6; no clear D gene. The length of the CDR3 is 13 residues. Per the germline V gene, CDR1 is DFQATT and CDR2 is SNEGSKA (reference sequence). Trimming stripped 2 bases from V and 8 bases from J, with 10 bases between. The CDR3, as DNA: TGCAGTGCTAGAAAGGACGGGTATTCACCCCTCCACTTT. Protein: CSARKDGYSPLHF.

This clonotype appeared once. Because the CDR3 is missing its conserved closing phenylalanine or tryptophan, this is likely a read error. V and J are TRBV4-3 and TRBJ2-3, with a possible D match to TRBD2 (5 bases). The CDR3 totals 17 residues. The germline gives CDR1 LGHNA, CDR2 YSLEER. The DNA for the CDR3 is TGCGCCAGCAACCAAGTAACGAGCGGAGCAAGCACAGATACTCAGTATTTG. Amino acid sequence: CASNQVTSGASTDTQYL.

Notes on this clonotype: A much larger clone lies a single base off, so this may be a read error. The chain uses TRBV5-1 and TRBJ1-4, with a tentative D call TRBD1 (6 bases). V lost 5 bases and J lost 6, with 17 bases in between. Germline CDR1 reads SGHRS; CDR2 reads YFSETQ. The CDR3 has 15 residues. The CDR3 DNA reads as TGCGCCAGCAGTCCAACGACAGGTCCACATGAAAAACTGTTTTTT. This sequence encodes CASSPTTGPHEKLFF. Full variable domain (outside the CDR3, taken from reference TRBV5-1 and TRBJ1-4): KAGVTQTPRYLIKTRGQQVTLSCSPISGHRSVSWYQQTPGQGLQFLFEYFSETQRNKGNFPGRFSGRQFSNSRSEMNVSTLELGDSALYLCASSPTTGPHEKLFFGSGTQLSVL.

The sample holds one count of this clonotype. An end of the junction differs from the germline gene, which may be a read error. The V call is TRBV6-2 or TRBV6-3, the J call TRBJ2-1, with 16 nucleotides matching TRBD2. CDR1 is MNHEY, CDR2 SVGEGT, per germline. This CDR3 spans 18 amino acids. This CDR3 is CVSSYGTSGRAVYNKQFF. The CDR3 nucleotides read TGTGTCAGCAGTTACGGGACTAGCGGGAGGGCCGTGTACAATAAGCAGTTCTTC.

The chain joins TRBV6-4 to TRBJ2-3; TRBD1 matches 8 bases. Unmatched junction bases numbered 0, after V lost 0 bases and J lost 4 bases. Germline CDR1 is MRHNA and CDR2 is SNTAGT. The CDR3 spans 14 residues. Here the CDR3 DNA reads TGTGCCAGCAGTGACTCACAGGGGGCAGATACGCAGTATTTT. Protein product: CASSDSQGADTQYF.

Turning to this clonotype: This sequence may be a read error, since a much larger clone differs from it by one base. The rearrangement joins TRBV10-1 to TRBJ1-1; 7 positions match TRBD1. CDR3 length equals 15 residues. Per germline, CDR1 WNHNN and CDR2 SYGVQD (reference sequence). CDR3 sequence (DNA): TGCGCCAGCAGTACCCGACAGGGCGGCGGCACTGTAGCTTTCTTT. Translating it yields CASSTRQGGGTVAFF.

As for this clonotype: Its ends do not fully match the called genes, so a read error is possible. The genes are TRBV20-1 and TRBJ1-5, with D hard to call. The CDR3 is 13 amino acids. The V gene's germline CDR1 is DFQATT and CDR2 SNEGSKA (reference sequence). The CDR3 region has the DNA TGCAGTGCTATAATGGATGCGGATCAGCCCCAACATTTT. It translates to CSAIMDADQPQHF.

Remarks on this clonotype: At one end the junction does not follow the germline gene, possibly because of a read error. The chain links TRBV11-1 to TRBJ2-2; the match to TRBD2 covers 7 bases. The CDR3 covers 14 residues. Germline-derived CDR1 and CDR2 are SGHAT and FQDESV (reference sequence). The CDR3 sequence is CASCLVRARRELYF. The CDR3 DNA sequence: TGTGCCAGCTGCTTAGTGCGCGCGAGGCGGGAGCTGTATTTT.

This clonotype was picked up many times. This chain joins TRBV5-6 and TRBJ1-5; D unclear. Germline values: CDR1 SGHDT, CDR2 YYEEEE. Trimming removed 0 bases from V and 0 bases from J, with 4 bases in between. There are 14 residues in the CDR3. The CDR3 region has the DNA TGTGCCAGCAGCTTGGGAAGTAGCAATCAGCCCCAGCATTTT. Translation: CASSLGSSNQPQHF.

V and J are TRBV4-2 and TRBJ2-7; TRBD2 is a possible D gene (7 bases). Trimming cost V 4 bases and J 8 bases, with 21 bases left between them. Looked up from germline, CDR1 is LGHNA and CDR2 is YNFKEQ. The CDR3 covers 15 residues. CDR3 loop: CASSPDSSGLLQQYF. Written as DNA, the CDR3 is TGTGCCAGCAGCCCGGACAGCTCGGGACTACTCCAGCAGTACTTC.

Points on this clonotype: The junction and the germline gene differ at one end; a read error may be behind it. The chain couples TRBV20-1 to TRBJ1-2, with D possibly TRBD1 on 5 matching bases. Germline V lookup: CDR1 DFQATT, CDR2 SNEGSKA (reference sequence). This CDR3 comprises 13 residues. The DNA of the CDR3 is TGCAGTGTTAGAGATTCGAGGGGCTATGGCTACACCTTC. Translating it yields CSVRDSRGYGYTF.

In the case of this clonotype: A much larger clone lies a single base off, so this may be a read error. The V call is TRBV20-1, the J call TRBJ1-5; TRBD1 agrees at 7 bases. The CDR3 has 15 residues. Trimming removed 5 bases from V and 3 bases from J; junction bases left unmatched: 10. Germline values: CDR1 DFQATT, CDR2 SNEGSKA (reference sequence). DNA of the CDR3: TGCAGTGCTGGACGAGTACAGGGGAACAATCAGCCCCAGCATTTT. It translates to CSAGRVQGNNQPQHF.

This clonotype was counted ten times or more. The genes are TRBV20-1 and TRBJ2-7; D possibly uses TRBD1 or TRBD2 (5 bases each). CDR3 length: 14 residues. Trimming shortened V by 1 base and J by 2 bases, and 12 bases separated the two germline ends. Germline V gives CDR1 DFQATT, CDR2 SNEGSKA (reference sequence). The CDR3 region is CSARGGTKTYEQYF. The CDR3 DNA sequence: TGCAGTGCTAGAGGAGGGACCAAAACCTACGAGCAGTACTTC.

In this sample, this clonotype turned up once. The chain couples TRBV20-1 to TRBJ1-5; TRBD1 agrees at 7 bases. CDR3 size: 17 residues. V was pared by 2 bases and J by 3 bases, with 13 bases of the junction left unmatched. The V gene's germline CDR1 is DFQATT and CDR2 SNEGSKA (reference sequence). The CDR3 DNA reads TGCAGTGCTAGATTGGCAGGGGGGTCCCATTACAATCAGCCCCAGCATTTT. Its protein is CSARLAGGSHYNQPQHF.

On this clonotype: Sequence at one end of the junction differs from germline and may be a read error. The V gene is TRBV20-1, the J gene TRBJ1-1; TRBD1 aligns across 8 bases. Germline loops: CDR1 DFQATT, CDR2 SNEGSKA (reference sequence). The CDR3 is made up of 16 amino acids. CDR3 loop: CSARRGRGPSSTDAFF. The CDR3 nucleotides are TGCAGTGCTAGACGGGGCAGGGGGCCCTCGAGCACTGATGCTTTCTTT.

Notes on this clonotype: At one end the junction does not follow the germline gene, possibly because of a read error. This rearrangement joins TRBV20-1 to TRBJ1-1, with 10 bases identical to TRBD1. The CDR3 loop spans 14 amino acids. Germline CDR1 reads DFQATT; CDR2 reads SNEGSKA (reference sequence). CDR3 loop: CGAGGTGATFEAFF. The DNA of the CDR3 is TGCGGTGCTGGGGGGACAGGGGCGACTTTTGAAGCTTTCTTT.

This clonotype has at least ten counts. The rearrangement uses TRBV20-1 and TRBJ1-1; 9 nucleotides agree with TRBD1. V shed 4 bases, J shed 1 base, and the junction held 10 bases outside the gene matches. The CDR3 is 16 amino acids. Germline V gene sequence: CDR1 DFQATT, CDR2 SNEGSKA (reference sequence). The CDR3 bases are TGCAGTGCTAAAGGGACAGGGAGGGATCGGAACACTGAAGCTTTCTTT. It specifies CSAKGTGRDRNTEAFF.

In the case of this clonotype: Germline is not matched at one junction end, which may reflect a read error. The V and J genes are TRBV20-1 and TRBJ2-1, with D perhaps being TRBD1 or TRBD2 (5 bases each). The CDR3 totals 15 residues. CDR1 is DFQATT and CDR2 is SNEGSKA in the germline V gene (reference sequence). In DNA, the CDR3 is TGTTGTGCTAGAGATGAGGGGCTTACCTACAATGAGCAGTTCTTC. Its protein is CCARDEGLTYNEQFF.

This chain uses TRBV20-1 with TRBJ1-5, with 7 bases matching TRBD1. CDR3 length equals 15 residues. V lost 0 bases and J lost 6; bases outside the gene matches: 8. Germline CDR1 and CDR2: DFQATT and SNEGSKA (reference sequence). CDR3 DNA sequence: TGCAGTGCTAGAGATCTCCAGGGGGAGGTTCAGCCCCAGCATTTT. Amino acids: CSARDLQGEVQPQHF.

On this clonotype: A much larger clone lies a single base off, so this may be a read error. The rearrangement links TRBV29-1 to TRBJ2-5; TRBD1 matches at 9 bases. The CDR3 has 14 residues. Germline V lookup: CDR1 SQVTM, CDR2 ANQGSEA. The CDR3 spells CIVEGGTGRKTQYF. The CDR3 region has the DNA TGCATCGTTGAAGGGGGGACAGGGCGGAAGACCCAGTACTTC.

The chain joins TRBV20-1 to TRBJ2-7; the match to TRBD2 covers 10 bases. CDR1 is DFQATT, CDR2 SNEGSKA, per germline (reference sequence). This CDR3 is built from 18 residues. V gave up 3 bases and J gave up 1 base; unmatched junction bases: 15. CDR3 sequence: CSARRGGPGTSVSYEQYF. For the CDR3, the DNA is TGCAGTGCTAGGAGAGGAGGGCCCGGGACTAGCGTATCCTACGAGCAGTACTTC.

This clonotype was picked up one time. Here the CDR3 omits its conserved ending phenylalanine or tryptophan, so a read error is the likely source. Because the CDR3's place on the DNA is in doubt, the DNA is left out and the CDR3 is given as listed by TCRdb. This chain connects TRBV7-9 to TRBJ2-7; the DNA was not used to check the table's D call, TRBD2. CDR1 is SEHNR, CDR2 FQNEAQ, per germline (reference sequence). The CDR3 sequence runs 12 residues, both termini included. CDR3 sequence reads: CASSREGPFLYL.

The chain is built from TRBV30 and TRBJ2-3; D gene uncertain. CDR1 is GTSNPN, CDR2 SVGIG, per germline (reference sequence). The CDR3 has 13 residues. With 2 bases removed from V and 10 bases from J, the gap between germline ends came to 16 bases. CDR3 nucleotide sequence: TGTGCCTGGAGTTTTGACCCCCCTTCTCCGCAGTATTTT. Its protein product is CAWSFDPPSPQYF. The whole variable domain, filled in from reference TRBV30 and TRBJ2-3, reads SQTIHQWPATLVQPVGSPLSLECTVEGTSNPNLYWYRQAAGRGLQLLFYSVGIGQISSEVPQNLSASRPQDRQFILSSKKLLLSDSGFYLCAWSFDPPSPQYFGPGTRLTVL.

In this sample, this clonotype turned up a few times. This chain joins TRBV11-2 and TRBJ2-1; D might be TRBD1 or TRBD2, each matching 5 bases. Looked up from germline, CDR1 is SGHAT and CDR2 is FQNNGV. The germline V and J ends were trimmed by 3 bases and 8 bases, with 14 bases remaining between them. This CDR3 contains 14 residues. The chain's CDR3 is CASSFSGARDEQFF. The CDR3 nucleotides read TGTGCCAGCAGCTTCTCCGGGGCCAGGGATGAGCAGTTCTTC.

Remarks on this clonotype: A read error is possible here, since a much larger clone lies one base away. The chain carries TRBV20-1 and TRBJ2-7; 7 bases map to TRBD1. V lost 2 bases and J lost 3; bases outside the gene matches: 13. Germline CDR1 and CDR2: DFQATT and SNEGSKA (reference sequence). There are 16 residues in the CDR3. This CDR3 reads CSARRPTGIFYYEQYF. The DNA for the CDR3 is TGCAGTGCTAGAAGGCCGACAGGGATATTCTACTACGAGCAGTACTTC.

This chain joins TRBV11-2 and TRBJ2-2; maybe TRBD2 (6 bases). Germline CDR1 reads SGHAT; CDR2 reads FQNNGV. The length of the CDR3 is 15 residues. The V end lost 8 bases, the J end lost 3 bases, and 16 bases lay between the germline ends. CDR3 sequence reads: CASLSASADTGELFF. CDR3 DNA sequence: TGTGCCAGCTTAAGCGCTAGCGCAGACACCGGGGAGCTGTTTTTT.

This chain links TRBV6-2 or TRBV6-3 with TRBJ2-2, with 9 bases matching TRBD2. The CDR3 is 15 amino acids. V lost 7 bases to trimming and J lost 17 bases; unmatched junction nucleotides: 20. Per the germline V gene, CDR1 is MNHEY and CDR2 is SVGEGT. For the CDR3, the DNA is TGTGCCAGCACCCGGACTAGCGAGAATACCGGGGATCTTTTTTTT. This sequence encodes CASTRTSENTGDLFF.

As concerns this clonotype: A much more abundant neighbour one base away suggests this may be a read error. V usage is TRBV6-5 and J usage is TRBJ2-7; TRBD2 matches 12 bases. Germline values: CDR1 MNHEY, CDR2 SVGAGI. V was clipped by 2 bases and J by 6 bases; unmatched bases: 2. The CDR3 sequence is 14 residues long. DNA of the CDR3: TGTGCCAGCAGTTACGTACTAGCGGGAGGCGAGCAGTACTTC. Translation: CASSYVLAGGEQYF.

The table lists this clonotype with many counts. This chain uses TRBV20-1 with TRBJ2-3; D gene unclear. V shed 1 base and J shed 0 bases, with 8 bases lying between them. This CDR3 has 14 amino acids. CDR1 is DFQATT, CDR2 SNEGSKA, per germline (reference sequence). The CDR3 sequence is CSARVQPSTDTQYF. DNA for the CDR3: TGCAGTGCTAGAGTGCAGCCGAGCACAGATACGCAGTATTTT.

Remarks on this clonotype: This may arise from a read error, as a much more abundant clone is one base away. The chain carries TRBV20-1 and TRBJ2-1, with TRBD2 matching over 8 bases. The end of the DNA aligns better with TRBJ2-7, so the J call may be wrong. CDR1 and CDR2 from the germline V gene are DFQATT and SNEGSKA (reference sequence). The CDR3 covers 15 residues. The CDR3 nucleotides are TGCAGCGCGCCAGCACGGGGGGGCGAGAGGGATGAGCAGTACTTC. Encoded protein: CSAPARGGERDEQYF.